The rows below give T cell receptor beta chains drawn from one sample of a study of cytomegalovirus exposure and HLA in healthy donors. Here immunoSEQ multiplex PCR was the method, and the copy in TCRdb shows in-frame clones only, minus some. Found here are some 120,000 clones, roughly 85% of them singletons; the top ten hold 15% to 25%. Sequencing was carried out using PBMCs. These receptor sequences come from a man between 18 and 35 years old in good health and CMV-seropositive. Each CDR3 is given with its conserved first and last residue.

j_call v_call cdr3_aa
TRBJ2-1 TRBV7-9 CASSEMASGGSTYNEQFF
TRBJ1-5 TRBV27 CASSSLRDTNQPQHF
TRBJ1-4 TRBV10-3 CATWTGTTNEKLFF
TRBJ1-2 TRBV4-2 CASSELTGTLFGYTF
TRBJ1-1 TRBV13 CASSPISYWGEGTEAFF
TRBJ1-5 TRBV18 CASSPERQPQHF
TRBJ2-2 TRBV9 CASSVALGAGELFF
TRBJ1-1 TRBV2 CASSVEDSSMNTEAFF
TRBJ2-1 TRBV7-2 CTSILALGPYNEQFF
TRBJ2-1 TRBV30 CAWSRDSSSYNEQFF
TRBJ2-7 TRBV5-6 CASGGDSYEQYF
TRBJ2-1 TRBV4-1 CASSQATPSSYNEQFF
TRBJ1-4 TRBV28 CASSGRAVEKLFF
TRBJ2-7 TRBV5-1 CASSDNPTYEQYF
TRBJ1-1 TRBV7-8 CASSSDRGRWVNTEAFF
TRBJ2-5 TRBV30 CAWTASGETQYF
TRBJ2-7 TRBV7-9 CASSSPAGYEQYF
TRBJ2-1 TRBV9 CASSLDRAISSYNEQFF
TRBJ2-3 TRBV9 CASSPRGVPDTQYF
TRBJ2-7 TRBV7-9 CASSGQGPIGQYF
TRBJ1-1 TRBV11-3 CASSRDRYTEAFF
TRBJ2-7 TRBV30 CAWSDDPGQPYEQYF
TRBJ2-7 TRBV27 CASSGGNRVYEQYF
TRBJ1-1 TRBV7-9 CASSLKDSAEAFF
TRBJ2-7 TRBV6-5 CASRIGPLSSYEQYF